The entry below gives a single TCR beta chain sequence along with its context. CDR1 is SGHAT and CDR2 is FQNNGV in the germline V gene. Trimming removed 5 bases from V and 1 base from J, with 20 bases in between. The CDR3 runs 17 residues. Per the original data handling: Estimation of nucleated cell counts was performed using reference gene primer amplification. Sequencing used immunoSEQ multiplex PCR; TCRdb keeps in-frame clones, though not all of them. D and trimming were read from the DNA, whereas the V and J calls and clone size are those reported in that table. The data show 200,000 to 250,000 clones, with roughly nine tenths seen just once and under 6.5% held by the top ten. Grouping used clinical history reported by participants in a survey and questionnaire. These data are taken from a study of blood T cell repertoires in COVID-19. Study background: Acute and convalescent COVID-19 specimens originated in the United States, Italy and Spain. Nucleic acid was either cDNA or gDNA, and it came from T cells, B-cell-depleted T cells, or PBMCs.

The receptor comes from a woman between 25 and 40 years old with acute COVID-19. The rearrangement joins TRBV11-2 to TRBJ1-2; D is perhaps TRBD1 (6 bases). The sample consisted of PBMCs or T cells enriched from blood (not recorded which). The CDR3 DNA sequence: TGTGCCAGCAGCATCCGACCCGGGACACCGAGTAACTATGGCTACACCTTC. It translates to CASSIRPGTPSNYGYTF.